One sample yielded the 20 T cell receptor beta chains listed below, sequenced in a study of T cell responses to AZD1222 COVID-19 vaccine (dated by TCRdb to about 2021). Libraries were made using the immunoSEQ multiplex PCR assay. In its TCRdb copy, this immuneACCESS table keeps in-frame sequences only and misses some clones. Where compared with another copy, unresolved V genes explain less than half of these, and the others have no known cause. This sample gives more than 150,000 clones in total; approximately 90% of them show up just once. The ten biggest clones cover roughly 3.5% of the sample. Reading the label with the study, this specimen's time point is: about 28 days (+/-7) after the second vaccine dose. Source: peripheral blood, taken 28 days after the second AZD1222 dose. The receptors were gathered from an adult who received the AZD1222 COVID-19 vaccine.

The chain carries TRBV27 and TRBJ1-5, with D tentatively TRBD1 (6 bases). The length of the CDR3 is 15 residues. Trimming removed 5 bases from V and 7 bases from J, with 18 bases in between. CDR1 and CDR2 from the germline V gene are MNHEY and SMNVEV (reference sequence). The CDR3, as DNA: TGTGCCAGCAGTCCGGACAGTAGGGCGTGGCAGCCCCAGCATTTT. Its translation: CASSPDSRAWQPQHF.

The chain is built from TRBV5-1 and TRBJ2-7; 9 nucleotides align to TRBD2. Germline V CDR1 and CDR2: SGHRS, YFSETQ. The CDR3 sequence is 14 residues long. Trimming took 8 bases from V and 1 from J; bases not matched to a gene: 7. The CDR3 nucleotides are TGCGCCAGTAGTGGGACTAGCTCTTCCTACGAGCAGTACTTC. This translates into CASSGTSSSYEQYF.

The genes are TRBV28 and TRBJ2-3; D not certain. Trimming took off 2 bases at V and 2 bases at J, with 5 bases between the two ends. Germline V gives CDR1 MDHEN, CDR2 SYDVKM. The CDR3 loop spans 13 amino acids. The DNA of the CDR3 is TGTGCCAGCAGTTTAAAGCTCACAGATACGCAGTATTTT. Translation gives CASSLKLTDTQYF.

The chain couples TRBV10-1 to TRBJ1-1, with a possible D match to TRBD1 (5 bases). The CDR3 consists of 13 residues. Looked up from germline, CDR1 is WNHNN and CDR2 is SYGVQD (reference sequence). The V and J ends lost 8 bases and 3 bases respectively, with 13 bases between them. The DNA for the CDR3 is TGCGCCAGCTCCCGGGGGATCGACACTGAAGCTTTCTTT. It translates to CASSRGIDTEAFF.

The V call is TRBV29-1, the J call TRBJ2-7, with 9 bases lining up with TRBD2. The trim removed 6 bases at V and 6 bases at J, leaving 9 bases unmatched. The germline V gene encodes CDR1 SQVTM and CDR2 ANQGSEA. This CDR3 region has 13 residues. This CDR3 is CSVRASGTPEQYF. The CDR3 DNA follows: TGCAGCGTGCGGGCTAGCGGGACCCCCGAGCAGTACTTC.

The CDR3 protein is CASQGGVGNQPQHF. DNA of the CDR3: TGTGCCAGCCAGGGGGGGGTCGGCAATCAGCCCCAGCATTTT. The genes are TRBV6-5 and TRBJ1-5; 7 bases align to TRBD1. Germline assignment: CDR1 MNHEY and CDR2 SVGAGI. The CDR3 has 14 amino acids. The V gene end was trimmed by 8 bases and the J gene end by 2 bases; junction bases not matched to a gene: 6.

The chain has TRBV29-1 and TRBJ1-1; TRBD1 matches at 7 bases. Looked up from germline, CDR1 is SQVTM and CDR2 is ANQGSEA. With 8 bases clipped from V and 5 bases from J, the junction kept 8 bases outside the gene matches. CDR3 length equals 12 residues. The CDR3 loop reads CSLSGGRTEAFF. The CDR3, as DNA: TGCAGCCTCTCAGGGGGGCGGACTGAAGCTTTCTTT.

The chain has TRBV6-5 and TRBJ2-7; TRBD1 matches 7 bases. The CDR3 has 12 amino acids. Germline V gene data show CDR1 as MNHEY and CDR2 as SVGAGI. V gave up 6 bases and J gave up 6 bases; unmatched junction bases: 5. CDR3 in DNA: TGTGCCAGCAGCAAAAACAGGGGCGAGCAGTACTTC. Amino acid sequence: CASSKNRGEQYF.

This chain links TRBV5-1 with TRBJ2-7, with D perhaps TRBD1 or TRBD2 (5 bases each). From germline, CDR1 is SGHRS and CDR2 YFSETQ. This CDR3 has 13 residues. V gave up 0 bases and J gave up 6 bases, with 10 bases separating them. The CDR3 DNA sequence: TGCGCCAGCAGCTTGGAACAGAGGGGCGAGCAGTACTTC. Amino acids: CASSLEQRGEQYF.

The chain recombines TRBV28 with TRBJ1-1; tentative D call: TRBD1 (6 bases). CDR3 length equals 15 residues. V was cut by 5 bases and J by 3 bases, with 16 bases left in between. Germline lookup yields CDR1 MDHEN and CDR2 SYDVKM. The CDR3 loop is CASSPPQGSYTEAFF. The CDR3 DNA is TGTGCCAGCAGTCCGCCACAGGGTAGCTACACTGAAGCTTTCTTT.

The V and J genes are TRBV3-1 (or the pseudogene TRBV3-2) and TRBJ2-1, with D tentatively TRBD2 (7 bases). The length of the CDR3 is 13 residues. Germline values: CDR1 LGHDT, CDR2 YNNKEL (reference sequence). With 3 bases removed from V and 7 bases from J, the gap between germline ends came to 10 bases. The CDR3 DNA reads TGTGCCAGCAGCCAGAGGGGGGGGAATGAGCAGTTCTTC. Protein sequence: CASSQRGGNEQFF.

This clone has just one count. The chain combines TRBV3-1 (or the pseudogene TRBV3-2) with TRBJ1-2, with D possibly matching TRBD1 (5 bases). Germline V lookup: CDR1 LGHDT, CDR2 YNNKEL (reference sequence). V lost 3 bases to trimming and J lost 2 bases, with 16 bases between them. This CDR3 contains 16 residues. This chain's CDR3 is CASSHATARKNYGYTF. The CDR3 DNA sequence: TGTGCCAGCAGCCACGCGACAGCCCGAAAAAACTATGGCTACACCTTC.

The V and J genes are TRBV6-2 or TRBV6-3 and TRBJ2-3; 8 bases agree with TRBD2. Per germline, CDR1 MNHEY and CDR2 SVGEGT. There are 16 residues in the CDR3. The V and J ends lost 2 bases and 2 bases, in that order; junction bases with no gene match: 6. The CDR3 DNA reads TGTGCCAGCAGTTACGTTATAGCGGGATTCACAGATACGCAGTATTTT. Translation gives CASSYVIAGFTDTQYF.

This chain uses TRBV7-8 with TRBJ2-6; no clear D. Germline V gene data show CDR1 as SGHVS and CDR2 as FQNEAQ. V was cut by 5 bases and J by 2 bases, with 13 bases left in between. CDR3 length: 16 amino acids. As DNA, the CDR3 is TGTGCCAGCAGCGCACAGCTAGGTCCTGGGGCCAACGTCCTGACTTTC. Its translation: CASSAQLGPGANVLTF.

This chain links TRBV27 with TRBJ2-1, with D perhaps TRBD1 or TRBD2 (5 bases each). This CDR3 is 15 amino acids long. V was pared by 1 base and J by 7 bases, with 14 bases between. In germline, CDR1 is MNHEY, CDR2 SMNVEV (reference sequence). Written as DNA, the CDR3 is TGTGCCAGCAGTTTATACGGGGACCTAGGTAATGAGCAGTTCTTC. It codes for CASSLYGDLGNEQFF.

This clone is a singleton in its sample. This sequence joins TRBV10-3 and TRBJ1-5, with a weak D call TRBD1 (6 bases). The CDR3 length is 15 residues. V dropped 11 bases and J dropped 3 bases, with 20 bases sitting between them. CDR1 is ENHRY, CDR2 SYGVKD, per germline. The CDR3 sequence: CAVKPSGGNNQPQHF. DNA of the CDR3: TGTGCCGTCAAGCCAAGCGGGGGCAACAATCAGCCCCAGCATTTT.

CDR3 sequence: CASSPQGPINYGYTF. CDR3 DNA sequence: TGTGCCAGCAGCCCACAGGGGCCTATTAACTATGGCTACACCTTC. The chain joins TRBV9 to TRBJ1-2; 7 bases match TRBD1. J gave up 1 base and V 4 bases, and 7 bases lay outside the gene matches. Per the germline V gene, CDR1 is SGDLS and CDR2 is YYNGEE. The CDR3 has 15 residues.

This chain connects TRBV7-2 to TRBJ2-1; 10 nucleotides agree with TRBD2. Germline V gene data show CDR1 as SGHTA and CDR2 as FQGNSA. The CDR3 runs to 18 residues. The V gene end was trimmed by 1 base and the J gene end by 0 bases; junction bases not matched to a gene: 6. The CDR3 reads CASSLEASGRSSYNEQFF. DNA of the CDR3: TGTGCCAGCAGCTTAGAGGCTAGCGGGAGAAGCTCCTACAATGAGCAGTTCTTC. Variable domain in full (rest from reference TRBV7-2 and TRBJ2-1): GAGVSQSPSNKVTEKGKDVELRCDPISGHTALYWYRQSLGQGLEFLIYFQGNSAPDKSGLPSDRFSAERTGGSVSTLTIQRTQQEDSAVYLCASSLEASGRSSYNEQFFGPGTRLTVL.

The CDR3 spells CASSSLGYEQYF. CDR3 in DNA: TGTGCCAGCAGTTCCCTTGGTTACGAGCAGTACTTC. V and J are TRBV27 and TRBJ2-7; D is undetermined. This CDR3 region has 12 residues. Germline CDR1 MNHEY, CDR2 SMNVEV (reference sequence). The V gene lost 4 bases and the J gene lost 4 bases, with 8 bases spanning the gap.

The chain links TRBV7-9 to TRBJ1-6; no reliable D call. The CDR3 is made up of 12 amino acids. CDR1 SEHNR and CDR2 FQNEAQ come from the germline V gene (reference sequence). V lost 2 bases, J lost 8 bases, and 4 bases lay in between. The DNA of the CDR3 is TGTGCCAGCAGCTTAATGGATTCACCCCTCCACTTT. It codes for CASSLMDSPLHF.